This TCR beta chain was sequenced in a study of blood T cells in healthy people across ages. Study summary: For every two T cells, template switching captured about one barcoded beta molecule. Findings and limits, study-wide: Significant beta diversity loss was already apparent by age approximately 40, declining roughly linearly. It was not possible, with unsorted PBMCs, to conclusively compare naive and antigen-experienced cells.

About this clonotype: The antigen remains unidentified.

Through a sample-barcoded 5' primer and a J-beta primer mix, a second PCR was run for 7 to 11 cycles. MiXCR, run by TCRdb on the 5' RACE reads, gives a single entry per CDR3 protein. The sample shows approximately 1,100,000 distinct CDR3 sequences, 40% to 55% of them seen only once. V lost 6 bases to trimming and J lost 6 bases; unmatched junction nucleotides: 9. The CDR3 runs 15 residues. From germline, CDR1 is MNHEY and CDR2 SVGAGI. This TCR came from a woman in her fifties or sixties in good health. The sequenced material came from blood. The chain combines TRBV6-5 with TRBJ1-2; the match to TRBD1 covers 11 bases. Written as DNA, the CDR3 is TGTGCCAGCAGCTATAGGACAGGGGGCAGTGATGGCTACACCTTC. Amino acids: CASSYRTGGSDGYTF.